Shown below are 18 T cell receptor beta chains from a single sample sequenced in a study of blood T cells in healthy people across ages. Primers used in a second PCR of about 7 to 12 cycles were a sample-barcoded 5' primer and a J-beta primer mix. Via MiXCR, TCRdb re-called the 5' RACE reads, giving one row per CDR3 protein. Of about 800,000 distinct CDR3 sequences detected, approximately 25% appear once; the ten largest clones hold approximately 3.7%. The same data also contributed to another study, on T cells of mothers and their children.

Specimen: blood. These receptors all stem from a boy aged 5-17 years in good health.

The chain employs TRBV3-1 and TRBJ2-3; D not resolved. This CDR3 is built from 14 residues. The germline gives CDR1 LGHDT, CDR2 YNNKEL (reference sequence). The V end lost 1 base, the J end lost 2 bases, and 7 bases lay between the germline ends. The CDR3 here is CASSQALPTDTQYF. CDR3 DNA sequence: TGTGCCAGCAGCCAAGCCTTGCCCACAGATACGCAGTATTTT.

This clonotype has a handful of counts. The chain combines TRBV5-1 with TRBJ2-5; 11 nucleotides agree with TRBD2. This CDR3 has 15 residues. Germline values: CDR1 SGHRS, CDR2 YFSETQ. The J segment lost 4 bases and the V segment lost 4 bases, leaving 6 bases of the junction unmatched. The CDR3 is CASSDLAGGGETQYF. CDR3 sequence (DNA): TGCGCCAGCAGCGATCTAGCGGGGGGTGGAGAGACCCAGTACTTC.

This clonotype appeared a few times. The rearrangement uses TRBV20-1 and TRBJ2-3, with TRBD2 matching over 8 bases. This CDR3 has 14 amino acids. CDR1 is DFQATT, CDR2 SNEGSKA, per germline (reference sequence). Trimming at V came to 4 bases and at J to 5 bases, leaving 8 bases not matched to a gene. CDR3 protein: CSATPGGARDTQYF. In DNA, the CDR3 is TGCAGTGCTACTCCCGGGGGGGCAAGAGATACGCAGTATTTT.

This chain connects TRBV10-3 to TRBJ1-1; D unresolved. The germline V gene has CDR1 ENHRY and CDR2 SYGVKD. Trimming shortened V by 4 bases and J by 0 bases, and 18 bases separated the two germline ends. The CDR3 has 17 amino acids. The CDR3 reads CAISGESSFPMNTEAFF. For the CDR3, the DNA is TGTGCCATCAGTGGTGAGTCCTCATTCCCCATGAACACTGAAGCTTTCTTT.

The rearrangement uses TRBV7-2 and TRBJ1-3; D may be TRBD1 (6 bases). CDR1 SGHTA and CDR2 FQGNSA come from the germline V gene. V was cut by 2 bases and J by 2 bases, with 13 bases left in between. CDR3 length: 16 residues. This CDR3 reads CASSLQGTLAGNTIYF. The CDR3 bases are TGTGCCAGCAGCTTACAGGGGACTTTAGCTGGAAACACCATATATTTT.

This clonotype was counted only a few times. V gene TRBV7-9 combines with J gene TRBJ1-6; D is undetermined. Germline V CDR1 and CDR2: SEHNR, FQNEAQ (reference sequence). The CDR3 length is 16 residues. With 3 bases removed from V and 7 bases from J, the gap between germline ends came to 16 bases. Here the CDR3 reads CASSLNPGLRNSPLHF. DNA for the CDR3: TGTGCCAGCAGCTTGAATCCGGGGTTGCGGAATTCACCCCTCCACTTT.

The gene calls are TRBV7-3 and TRBJ2-1; TRBD2 matches 14 bases. CDR3 length: 16 amino acids. From germline, CDR1 is SGHTA and CDR2 FQGTGA. V trimming: 1 base; J trimming: 7 bases; junction bases outside the gene matches: 3. CDR3 DNA sequence: TGTGCCAGCAGCTTAAAGACTAGCGGGAGGGTAAATGAGCAGTTCTTC. This codes for CASSLKTSGRVNEQFF.

The rearrangement links TRBV4-1 to TRBJ2-5, with TRBD2 as a possible D gene (6 bases). Germline V gene lookup returns CDR1 MGHRA and CDR2 YSYEKL. Trimming removed 3 bases at V and 0 bases at J, with 8 bases between. The CDR3 length is 14 residues. This chain's CDR3 is CASSHRDYQETQYF. CDR3 nucleotides: TGCGCCAGCAGCCACCGGGACTACCAAGAGACCCAGTACTTC.

This CDR3 reads CASSSGLSSEAFF. The CDR3 DNA reads as TGCGCCAGCAGCTCTGGTCTGAGCAGTGAAGCTTTCTTT. This chain uses TRBV5-1 with TRBJ1-1; D remains unclear. From germline, CDR1 is SGHRS and CDR2 YFSETQ. Deletions cut 3 bases from V and 7 bases from J, with 13 bases between. The CDR3 covers 13 residues.

V is TRBV5-1 and J is TRBJ2-5; the D is unclear. The CDR3 is made up of 14 amino acids. CDR1 SGHRS and CDR2 YFSETQ come from the germline V gene. V lost 0 bases, J lost 5 bases, and 11 bases lay in between. The CDR3 DNA reads as TGCGCCAGCAGCTTGGTTAGGAATGGTGAGACCCAGTACTTC. It is translated as CASSLVRNGETQYF.

The chain employs TRBV20-1 and TRBJ2-3; D is undetermined. The CDR3 is 12 amino acids. Deletions cut 3 bases from V and 4 bases from J, with 8 bases between. Germline values: CDR1 DFQATT, CDR2 SNEGSKA (reference sequence). The DNA for the CDR3 is TGCAGTGCTAGTAATCCATCAGATACGCAGTATTTT. This translates into CSASNPSDTQYF.

This clonotype was seen only a few times. The CDR3 nucleotides read TGTGCCAGCAGTGGACTAGCGGGCACAGATACGCAGTATTTT. Translation: CASSGLAGTDTQYF. The chain has TRBV2 and TRBJ2-3; 9 nucleotides align to TRBD2. Unmatched junction bases numbered 0, after V lost 4 bases and J lost 1 base. Per the germline V gene, CDR1 is SNHLY and CDR2 is FYNNEI. CDR3 length equals 14 residues.

This clonotype was counted only a few times. V and J are TRBV2 and TRBJ2-7, with 8 bases aligning to TRBD1. With V trimmed by 4 bases and J by 4 bases, 6 bases remained unmatched. Germline assignment: CDR1 SNHLY and CDR2 FYNNEI. This CDR3 is built from 14 residues. The CDR3 reads CASSADRGIYEQYF. CDR3 DNA sequence: TGTGCCAGCAGTGCCGACAGGGGTATTTACGAGCAGTACTTC.

Ten or more counts support this clonotype. The gene calls are TRBV18 and TRBJ2-5; D might be TRBD2 (5 bases). Germline values: CDR1 KGHSH, CDR2 LQKENI. The length of the CDR3 is 14 residues. V lost 3 bases to trimming and J lost 2 bases, with 10 bases between them. The CDR3 spells CASSPRVGQETQYF. The CDR3 nucleotides are TGTGCCAGCTCACCGAGGGTCGGGCAAGAGACCCAGTACTTC.

In this sample, this clonotype turned up many times. The rearrangement links TRBV6-2 or TRBV6-3 to TRBJ2-5; 7 bases agree with TRBD2. CDR1 MNHEY and CDR2 SVGEGT come from the germline V gene. This CDR3 is built from 14 residues. The V gene end was trimmed by 5 bases and the J gene end by 4 bases; junction bases not matched to a gene: 7. In DNA, the CDR3 is TGTGCCAGCAGTCTAGCGGCCGGGGGAGAGACCCAGTACTTC. Translated: CASSLAAGGETQYF.

The table lists this clonotype with a few counts. One junction end does not reproduce the germline sequence, and a read error may be involved. This chain connects TRBV6-1 to TRBJ1-1; possible D gene TRBD1, 6 bases. Per the germline V gene, CDR1 is MNHNS and CDR2 is SASEGT. This CDR3 has 14 amino acids. The CDR3 DNA reads as TGTGCCAGCACCTACGACAGGAGCCTCACTGAAGCCTTCTTT. Its protein product is CASTYDRSLTEAFF.

This clonotype has only a few counts. The chain uses TRBV7-2 and TRBJ2-1; TRBD2 might be the D (6 bases). The CDR3 loop spans 16 amino acids. Looked up from germline, CDR1 is SGHTA and CDR2 is FQGNSA. Trimming removed 4 bases from V and 0 bases from J, with 13 bases in between. CDR3 protein: CASSSGLWSSYNEQFF. In nucleotides, the CDR3 is TGTGCCAGCAGCTCGGGACTTTGGAGCTCCTACAATGAGCAGTTCTTC.

This clonotype was seen more than once but under ten times. This chain joins TRBV11-2 and TRBJ2-6; 12 nucleotides line up with TRBD1. Per the germline V gene, CDR1 is SGHAT and CDR2 is FQNNGV. V trimming: 3 bases; J trimming: 3 bases; junction bases outside the gene matches: 6. CDR3 size: 18 residues. The CDR3 region has the DNA TGTGCCAGCAGCTTCCACCGGGACAGGGGGCATGGGGCCAACGTCCTGACTTTC. Translated: CASSFHRDRGHGANVLTF.